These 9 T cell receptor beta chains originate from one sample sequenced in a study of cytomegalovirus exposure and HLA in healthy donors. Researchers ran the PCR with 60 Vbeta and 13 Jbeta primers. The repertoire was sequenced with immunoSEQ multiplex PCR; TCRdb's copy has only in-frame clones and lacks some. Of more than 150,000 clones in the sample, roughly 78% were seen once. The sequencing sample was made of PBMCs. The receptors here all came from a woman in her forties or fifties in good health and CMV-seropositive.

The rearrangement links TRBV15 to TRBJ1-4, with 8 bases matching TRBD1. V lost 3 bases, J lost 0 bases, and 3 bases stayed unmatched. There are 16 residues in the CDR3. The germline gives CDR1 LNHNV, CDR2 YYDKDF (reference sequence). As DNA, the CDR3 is TGTGCCACCAGCAGGGCGACAGGGGCAACTAATGAAAAACTGTTTTTT. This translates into CATSRATGATNEKLFF.

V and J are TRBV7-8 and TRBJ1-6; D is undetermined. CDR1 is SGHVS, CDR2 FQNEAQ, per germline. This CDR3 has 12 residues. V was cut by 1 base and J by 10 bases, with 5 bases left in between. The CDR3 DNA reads TGTGCCAGCAGCTTAGGTGGCTCACCCCTCCACTTT. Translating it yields CASSLGGSPLHF.

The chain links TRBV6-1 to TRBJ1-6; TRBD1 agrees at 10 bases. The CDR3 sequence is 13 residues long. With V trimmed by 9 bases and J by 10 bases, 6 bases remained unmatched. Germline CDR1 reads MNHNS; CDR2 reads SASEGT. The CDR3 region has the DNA TGTGCCAGTCCCGGGGACAGGGGATCACCCCTCCACTTT. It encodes CASPGDRGSPLHF.

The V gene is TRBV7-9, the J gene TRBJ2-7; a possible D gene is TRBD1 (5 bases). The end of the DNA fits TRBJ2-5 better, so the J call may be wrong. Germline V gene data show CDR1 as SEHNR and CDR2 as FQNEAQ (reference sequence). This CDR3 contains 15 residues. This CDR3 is CASTQMTDFQETQYF. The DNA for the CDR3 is TGTGCCAGCACCCAGATGACAGACTTCCAAGAGACCCAGTACTTC.

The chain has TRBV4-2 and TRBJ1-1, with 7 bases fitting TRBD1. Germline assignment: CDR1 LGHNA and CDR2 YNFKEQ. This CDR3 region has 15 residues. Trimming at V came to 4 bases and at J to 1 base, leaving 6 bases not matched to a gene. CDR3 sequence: CASSRRDSTNTEAFF. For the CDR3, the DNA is TGTGCCAGCAGCCGCCGGGACAGCACGAACACTGAAGCTTTCTTT.

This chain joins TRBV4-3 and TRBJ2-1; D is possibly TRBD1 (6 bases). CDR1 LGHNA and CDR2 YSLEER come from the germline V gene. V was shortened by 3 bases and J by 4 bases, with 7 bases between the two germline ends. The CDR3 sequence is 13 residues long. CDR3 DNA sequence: TGCGCCAGCAGCCACGGACAGTACAATGAGCAGTTCTTC. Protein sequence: CASSHGQYNEQFF.

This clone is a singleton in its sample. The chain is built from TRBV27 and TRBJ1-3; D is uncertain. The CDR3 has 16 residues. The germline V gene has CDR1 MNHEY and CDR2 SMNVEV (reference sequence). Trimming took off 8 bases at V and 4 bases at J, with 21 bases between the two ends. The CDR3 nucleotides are TGTGCCAGCTGCCTCCGGGTGCCCACGGGAGGAAACACCATATATTTT. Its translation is CASCLRVPTGGNTIYF.

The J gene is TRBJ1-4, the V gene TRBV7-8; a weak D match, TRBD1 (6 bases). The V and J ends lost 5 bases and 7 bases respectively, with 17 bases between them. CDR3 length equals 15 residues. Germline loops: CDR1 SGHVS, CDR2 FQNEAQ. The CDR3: CASSPGQSPLEKLFF. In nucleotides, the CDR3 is TGTGCCAGCAGCCCCGGACAGTCTCCTCTTGAAAAACTGTTTTTT.

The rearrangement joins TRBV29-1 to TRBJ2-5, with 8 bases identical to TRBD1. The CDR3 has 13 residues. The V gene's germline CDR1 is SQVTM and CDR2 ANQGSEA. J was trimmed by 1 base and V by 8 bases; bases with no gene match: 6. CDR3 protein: CSSRTGRQETQYF. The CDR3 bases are TGCAGCTCAAGGACAGGGCGCCAAGAGACCCAGTACTTC.